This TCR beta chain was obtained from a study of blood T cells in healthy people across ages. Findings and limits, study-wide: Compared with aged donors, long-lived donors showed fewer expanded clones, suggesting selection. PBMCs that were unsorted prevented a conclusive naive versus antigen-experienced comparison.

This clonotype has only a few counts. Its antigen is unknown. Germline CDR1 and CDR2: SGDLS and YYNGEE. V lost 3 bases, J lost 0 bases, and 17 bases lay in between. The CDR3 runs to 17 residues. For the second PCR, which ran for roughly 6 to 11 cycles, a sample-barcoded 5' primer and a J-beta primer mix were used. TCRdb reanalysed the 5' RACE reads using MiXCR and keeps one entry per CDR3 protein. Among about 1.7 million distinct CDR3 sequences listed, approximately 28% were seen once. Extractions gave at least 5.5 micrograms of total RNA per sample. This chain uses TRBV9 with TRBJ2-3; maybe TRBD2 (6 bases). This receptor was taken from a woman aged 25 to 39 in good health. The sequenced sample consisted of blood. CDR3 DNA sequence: TGTGCCAGCAGCGCCTCAGGGTTCAGCGGGAGCACAGATACGCAGTATTTT. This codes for CASSASGFSGSTDTQYF.